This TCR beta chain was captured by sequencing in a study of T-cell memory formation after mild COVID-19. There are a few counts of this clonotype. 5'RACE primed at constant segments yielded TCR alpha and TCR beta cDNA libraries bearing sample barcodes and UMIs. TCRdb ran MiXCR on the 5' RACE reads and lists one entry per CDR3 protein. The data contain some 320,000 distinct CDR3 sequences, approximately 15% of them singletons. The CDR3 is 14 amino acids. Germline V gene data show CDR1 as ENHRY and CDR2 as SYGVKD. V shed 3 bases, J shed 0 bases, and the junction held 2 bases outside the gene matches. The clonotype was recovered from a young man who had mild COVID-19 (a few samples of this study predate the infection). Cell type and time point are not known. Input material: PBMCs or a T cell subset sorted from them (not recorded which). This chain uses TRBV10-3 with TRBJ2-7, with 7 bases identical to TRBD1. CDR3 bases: TGTGCCATCAGTGATAGGGACAGCTCCTACGAGCAGTACTTC. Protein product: CAISDRDSSYEQYF.